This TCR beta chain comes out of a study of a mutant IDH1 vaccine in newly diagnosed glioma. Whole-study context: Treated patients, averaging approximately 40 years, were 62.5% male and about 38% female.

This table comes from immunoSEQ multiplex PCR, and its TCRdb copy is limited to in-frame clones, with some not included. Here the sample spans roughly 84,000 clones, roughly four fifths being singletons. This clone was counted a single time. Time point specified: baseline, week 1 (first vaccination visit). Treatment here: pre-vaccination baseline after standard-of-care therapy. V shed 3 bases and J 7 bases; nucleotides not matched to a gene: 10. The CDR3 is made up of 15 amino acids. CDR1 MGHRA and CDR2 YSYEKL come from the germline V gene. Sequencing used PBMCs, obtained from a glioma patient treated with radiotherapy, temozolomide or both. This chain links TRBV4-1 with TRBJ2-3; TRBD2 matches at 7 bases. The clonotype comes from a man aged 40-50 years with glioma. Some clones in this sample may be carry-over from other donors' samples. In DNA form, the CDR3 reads TGCGCCAGCAGCCACGGTGGGGGGGTTGCAAATACGCAGTATTTT. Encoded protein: CASSHGGGVANTQYF.